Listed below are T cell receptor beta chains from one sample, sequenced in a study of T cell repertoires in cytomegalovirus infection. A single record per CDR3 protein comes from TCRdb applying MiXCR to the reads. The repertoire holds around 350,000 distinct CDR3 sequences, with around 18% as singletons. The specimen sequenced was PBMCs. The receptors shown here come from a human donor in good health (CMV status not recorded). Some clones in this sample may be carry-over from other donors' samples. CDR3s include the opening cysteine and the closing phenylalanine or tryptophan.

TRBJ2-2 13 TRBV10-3 CAIPRDGTGELFF
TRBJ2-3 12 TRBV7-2 CASSLNLDAQYF
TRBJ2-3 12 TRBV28 CASSPDLDTQYF
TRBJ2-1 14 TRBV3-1 CASSPSPPGLGKFF
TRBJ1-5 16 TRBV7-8 CASSGERRARGEPQHF
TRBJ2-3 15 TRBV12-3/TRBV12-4 CASSPRSGGADTQYF
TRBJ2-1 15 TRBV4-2 CASSDGTSGSDEQFF
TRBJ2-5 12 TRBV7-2 CASSLMWETQYF
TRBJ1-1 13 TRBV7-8 CASSTFSGTEAFF
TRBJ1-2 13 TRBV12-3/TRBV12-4 CASREGAGHGYTF
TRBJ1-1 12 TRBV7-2 CASSFEWDEAFF
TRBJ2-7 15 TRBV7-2 CASSIRDRNPYEQYF
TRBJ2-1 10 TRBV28 CASSSRVQFF
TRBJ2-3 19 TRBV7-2 CASKRGAGPSSGMKDTQYF
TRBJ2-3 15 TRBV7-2 CASSLVVGGEYTQYF
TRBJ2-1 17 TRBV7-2 CASSQLPGGGFYNEQFF
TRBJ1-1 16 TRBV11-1 CASSLRRGLMNTEAFF
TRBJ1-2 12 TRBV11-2 CASSSQGGGYTF
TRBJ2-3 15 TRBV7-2 CASSSRGGRLDTQYF
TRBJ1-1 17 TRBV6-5 CASSYLRQGKAVTEAFF
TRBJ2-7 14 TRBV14 CASSLRGLLNEQYF
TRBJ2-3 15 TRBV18 CASSPPSTSTDTQYF
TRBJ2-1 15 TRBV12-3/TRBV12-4 CASSPSSGGYNEQFF
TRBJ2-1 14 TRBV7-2 CASKTGLATNEQFF
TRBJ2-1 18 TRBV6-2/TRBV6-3 CASSYSIIRAGGDNEQFF
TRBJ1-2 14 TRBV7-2 CASSLASGPYGYTF
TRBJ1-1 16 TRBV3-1 CASSQGGHGMNTEAFF
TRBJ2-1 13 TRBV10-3 CAISESIDNEQFF
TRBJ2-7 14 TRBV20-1 CSARVIGDHYEQYF
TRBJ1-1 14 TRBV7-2 CASSLYGLNTEAFF
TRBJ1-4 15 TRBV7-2 CASSRDRGVMEKLFF
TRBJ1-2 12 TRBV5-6 CASTSSFYGYTF
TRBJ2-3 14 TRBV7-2 CASSLAPGGNTQYF
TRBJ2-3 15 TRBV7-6 CASSLDGLSTDTQYF
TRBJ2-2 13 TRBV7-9 CASRWGTTGELFF
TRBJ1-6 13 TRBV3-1 CASSQGGVSPLHF
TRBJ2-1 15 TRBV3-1 CASSQGDSRDNEQFF
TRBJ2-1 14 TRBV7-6 CASSSDGSYNEQFF
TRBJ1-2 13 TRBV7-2 CASSRDINYGYTF
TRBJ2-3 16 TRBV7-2 CASSLKSGASTDTQYF
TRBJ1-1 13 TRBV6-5 CATRQIRNTEAFF
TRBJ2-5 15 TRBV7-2 CASSNRDRAQETQYF
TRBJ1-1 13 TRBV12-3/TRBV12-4 CASSSREGTEAFF
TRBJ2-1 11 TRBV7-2 CASSPLGEQFF
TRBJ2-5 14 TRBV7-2 CASSLAHGLETQYF
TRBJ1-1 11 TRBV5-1 CASRAGDRAFF
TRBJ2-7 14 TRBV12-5 CASGFGVGGYEQYF